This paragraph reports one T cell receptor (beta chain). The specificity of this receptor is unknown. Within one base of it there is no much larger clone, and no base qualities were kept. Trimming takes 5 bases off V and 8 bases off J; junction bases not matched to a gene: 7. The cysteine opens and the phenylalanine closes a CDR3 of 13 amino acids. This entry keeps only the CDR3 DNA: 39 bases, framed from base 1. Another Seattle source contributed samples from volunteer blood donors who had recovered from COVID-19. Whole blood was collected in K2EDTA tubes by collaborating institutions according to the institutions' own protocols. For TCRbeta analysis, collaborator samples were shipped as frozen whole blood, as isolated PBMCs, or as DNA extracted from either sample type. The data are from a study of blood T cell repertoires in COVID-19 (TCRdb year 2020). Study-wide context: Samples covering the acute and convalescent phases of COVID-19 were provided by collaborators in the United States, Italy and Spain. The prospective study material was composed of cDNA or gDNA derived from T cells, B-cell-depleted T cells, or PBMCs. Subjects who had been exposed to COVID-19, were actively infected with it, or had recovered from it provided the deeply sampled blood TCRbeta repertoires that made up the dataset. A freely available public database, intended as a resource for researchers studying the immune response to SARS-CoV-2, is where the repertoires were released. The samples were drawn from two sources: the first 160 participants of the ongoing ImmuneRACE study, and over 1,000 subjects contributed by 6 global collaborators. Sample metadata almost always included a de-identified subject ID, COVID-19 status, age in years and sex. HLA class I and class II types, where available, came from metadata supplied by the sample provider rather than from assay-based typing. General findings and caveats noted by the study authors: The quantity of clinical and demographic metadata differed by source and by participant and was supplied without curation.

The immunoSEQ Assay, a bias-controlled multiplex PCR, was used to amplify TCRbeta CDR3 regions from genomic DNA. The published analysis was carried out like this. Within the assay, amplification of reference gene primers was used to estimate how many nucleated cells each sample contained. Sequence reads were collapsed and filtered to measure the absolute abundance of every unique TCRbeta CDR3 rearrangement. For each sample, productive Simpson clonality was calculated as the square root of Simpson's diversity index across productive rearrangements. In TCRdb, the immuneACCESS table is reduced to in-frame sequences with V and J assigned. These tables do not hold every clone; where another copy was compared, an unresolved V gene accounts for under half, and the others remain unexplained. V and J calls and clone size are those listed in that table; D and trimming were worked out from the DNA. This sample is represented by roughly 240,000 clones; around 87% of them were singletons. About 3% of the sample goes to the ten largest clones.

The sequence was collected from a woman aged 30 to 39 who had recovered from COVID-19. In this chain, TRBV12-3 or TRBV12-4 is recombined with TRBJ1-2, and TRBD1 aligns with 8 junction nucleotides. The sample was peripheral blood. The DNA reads TGTGCCAGCAGTCTAACGGACAGGGTGGGCTACACCTTC. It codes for CASSLTDRVGYTF.